One sample yielded the 27 T cell receptor beta chains listed below, sequenced in a study of response to subunit inactivated influenza vaccine. A single record per CDR3 protein comes from TCRdb applying MiXCR to the RT-PCR reads. The repertoire holds about 530,000 distinct CDR3 sequences, approximately 12% seen once, with 10% in the top ten. The specimen comprised PBMCs from blood, sampled on the day of vaccination. These receptors were obtained from a man between 45 and 60 years old who received an inactivated influenza vaccine.

Only a few counts were recorded for this clonotype. This chain joins TRBV20-1 and TRBJ1-5; tentatively, D is TRBD1 (5 bases). Trimming took 0 bases from V and 6 from J, leaving 12 bases between them. Per germline, CDR1 DFQATT and CDR2 SNEGSKA (reference sequence). The CDR3 is 14 residues long. The CDR3 here is CSARDGTGGQPQHF. The CDR3 DNA follows: TGCAGTGCTAGAGATGGGACTGGGGGTCAGCCCCAGCATTTT.

This clonotype appeared a few times. The rearrangement links TRBV5-6 to TRBJ2-2, with D possibly being TRBD1 (6 bases). Germline CDR1 reads SGHDT; CDR2 reads YYEEEE. The CDR3 consists of 16 residues. With 0 bases removed from V and 2 bases from J, the gap between germline ends came to 11 bases. The CDR3 coding sequence is TGTGCCAGCAGCTTGGCTCCAGGGGTTAACACCGGGGAGCTGTTTTTT. Amino acids: CASSLAPGVNTGELFF.

This clonotype has ten or more counts. The chain links TRBV7-6 to TRBJ2-1; 7 nucleotides agree with TRBD2. The CDR3 sequence is 15 residues long. J gave up 7 bases and V 5 bases, and 11 bases lay outside the gene matches. Germline V gene lookup returns CDR1 SGHVS and CDR2 FNYEAQ. The CDR3 region has the DNA TGTGCCAGCAGCCTAACTAGCGAGAGTAGGAATGAGCAGTTCTTC. This gives the protein CASSLTSESRNEQFF.

V gene TRBV15 combines with J gene TRBJ2-1; TRBD2 might be the D (5 bases). CDR3 length: 18 amino acids. Germline CDR1 LNHNV, CDR2 YYDKDF (reference sequence). Trimming pared 0 bases from V and 7 bases from J, leaving 22 bases between. CDR3 nucleotide sequence: TGTGCCACCAGCAGAGATATAGCGAGCCACCTCGCAGGAAATGAGCAGTTCTTC. Translated, it gives CATSRDIASHLAGNEQFF.

This clonotype was picked up many times. The J gene is TRBJ2-2, the V gene TRBV12-3 or TRBV12-4, with D uncertain. The CDR3 is 13 residues long. Trimming removed 6 bases at V and 6 bases at J, with 11 bases between. The CDR3 nucleotides are TGTGCCAGCAGACCTAGGGCGCCCGGGGAGCTGTTTTTT. Translating it yields CASRPRAPGELFF.

This sequence joins TRBV7-9 and TRBJ1-1, with a weak D call TRBD1 (5 bases). Germline CDR1 SEHNR, CDR2 FQNEAQ (reference sequence). CDR3 size: 16 residues. Trimming took off 5 bases at V and 5 bases at J, with 21 bases between the two ends. CDR3: CASSQPMGGERTEAFF. In nucleotides, the CDR3 is TGTGCCAGCAGCCAGCCTATGGGGGGTGAACGGACTGAAGCTTTCTTT.

The chain uses TRBV15 and TRBJ2-7, with TRBD2 identical over 9 bases. With 4 bases clipped from V and 3 bases from J, the junction kept 7 bases outside the gene matches. The germline CDR1 and CDR2 sequences are LNHNV and YYDKDF (reference sequence). CDR3 length equals 15 residues. The chain's CDR3 is CATSTEGLAVYEQYF. The CDR3 DNA sequence: TGTGCCACCAGCACAGAGGGACTAGCAGTCTACGAGCAGTACTTC.

This clonotype was counted many times. The rearrangement uses TRBV11-3 and TRBJ2-1; D remains unclear. Trimming stripped 0 bases from V and 6 bases from J, with 6 bases between. CDR1 and CDR2 from the germline V gene are SGHNT and YENEEA. The CDR3 is 13 amino acids. The CDR3 sequence: CASSLDGVNEQFF. The CDR3 nucleotides read TGTGCCAGCAGCTTAGATGGAGTCAATGAGCAGTTCTTC.

This chain links TRBV5-1 with TRBJ2-1, with D tentatively TRBD2 (6 bases). With 1 base removed from V and 0 bases from J, the gap between germline ends came to 14 bases. Germline V gene data show CDR1 as SGHRS and CDR2 as YFSETQ. This CDR3 region has 17 residues. The CDR3 here is CASSLIGLASSYNEQFF. The CDR3 DNA reads as TGCGCCAGCAGCTTGATCGGTCTAGCGAGCTCCTACAATGAGCAGTTCTTC.

The sample holds many counts of this clonotype. The genes are TRBV12-3 or TRBV12-4 and TRBJ1-5, with D possibly being TRBD1 (6 bases). The CDR3 is 15 residues long. Trimming took 6 bases from V and 0 from J, leaving 12 bases between them. CDR3 bases: TGTGCCAGCAGACCCTCACAGGGTAGCAATCAGCCCCAGCATTTT. Its protein is CASRPSQGSNQPQHF.

This clonotype was found many times. CDR3 residues: CAWSDPVVSYNEQFF. The CDR3 DNA reads TGTGCCTGGAGTGACCCAGTCGTCTCCTACAATGAGCAGTTCTTC. This rearrangement joins TRBV30 to TRBJ2-1; D gene uncertain. This CDR3 contains 15 residues. V was clipped by 1 base and J by 0 bases, with 10 bases between them. Germline V gene sequence: CDR1 GTSNPN, CDR2 SVGIG (reference sequence).

There are many counts of this clonotype. The chain has TRBV9 and TRBJ2-5, with TRBD1 identical over 7 bases. Germline assignment: CDR1 SGDLS and CDR2 YYNGEE. V lost 3 bases and J lost 5; bases outside the gene matches: 10. This CDR3 comprises 15 residues. CDR3 coding DNA: TGTGCCAGCAGCGCCCTGACAGGGCCCCAGGAGACCCAGTACTTC. Encoded protein: CASSALTGPQETQYF.

Only a few counts were recorded for this clonotype. This sequence joins TRBV6-1 and TRBJ2-1; 7 nucleotides match TRBD2. The CDR3 extends over 14 amino acids. The V gene end was trimmed by 4 bases and the J gene end by 6 bases; junction bases not matched to a gene: 6. CDR1 MNHNS and CDR2 SASEGT come from the germline V gene. The CDR3 DNA sequence: TGTGCCAGCAGTGGACTAGCCATCTCCAATGAGCAGTTCTTC. It codes for CASSGLAISNEQFF.

This clonotype was found once. This may be a read error: a much more frequent sequence differs by one nucleotide. Since the CDR3 does not end with the conserved phenylalanine or tryptophan, this likely comes from a read error. The V and J genes are TRBV29-1 and TRBJ2-7; tentative D call: TRBD2 (5 bases). Germline V gene lookup returns CDR1 SQVTM and CDR2 ANQGSEA. Trimming left V 5 bases short and J 0 bases short, with 11 bases between. The CDR3 is made up of 13 amino acids. The CDR3 coding sequence is TGCAGCGTTTGGACTGCTAACTCCTACGAGCAGTACTTA. It translates to CSVWTANSYEQYL.

This clonotype came up a few times. The V and J genes are TRBV27 and TRBJ2-7, with 8 bases matching TRBD2. The V gene end was trimmed by 2 bases and the J gene end by 4 bases; junction bases not matched to a gene: 7. CDR1 and CDR2 from the germline V gene are MNHEY and SMNVEV (reference sequence). CDR3 length equals 15 residues. The CDR3 DNA follows: TGTGCCAGCAGTTTAATCCAGACGGGAGGGTACGAGCAGTACTTC. It encodes CASSLIQTGGYEQYF.

There are many counts of this clonotype. The CDR3: CASSRTGAYNEQFF. CDR3 DNA sequence: TGTGCCAGCAGTCGGACAGGGGCCTACAATGAGCAGTTCTTC. The chain links TRBV2 to TRBJ2-1; 9 bases line up with TRBD1. The ends lost 5 bases at V and 2 bases at J; junction bases unmatched: 1. CDR1 and CDR2 (germline): SNHLY, FYNNEI. The CDR3 sequence is 14 residues long.

The rearrangement uses TRBV7-9 and TRBJ2-5, with a possible D match to TRBD1 (5 bases). The CDR3 totals 15 residues. The ends were cut back, 4 bases at V and 1 base at J, with 13 bases in the middle. The germline V gene has CDR1 SEHNR and CDR2 FQNEAQ (reference sequence). In nucleotides, the CDR3 is TGTGCCAGCAGCTACCTTGACAGTTCCCAAGAGACCCAGTACTTC. This translates into CASSYLDSSQETQYF.

The CDR3 loop reads CATSRGVQASEAFF. As DNA, the CDR3 is TGTGCCACCAGCAGAGGTGTACAGGCATCTGAAGCTTTCTTT. V and J are TRBV15 and TRBJ1-1, with D maybe TRBD1 (5 bases). The germline gives CDR1 LNHNV, CDR2 YYDKDF (reference sequence). Trimming stripped 1 base from V and 6 bases from J, with 12 bases between. The length of the CDR3 is 14 residues. The whole variable domain, filled in from reference TRBV15 and TRBJ1-1, reads DAMVIQNPRYQVTQFGKPVTLSCSQTLNHNVMYWYQQKSSQAPKLLFHYYDKDFNNEADTPDNFQSRRPNTSFCFLDIRSPGLGDTAMYLCATSRGVQASEAFFGQGTRLTVV.

This clonotype was counted between two and nine times. The chain couples TRBV7-2 to TRBJ2-7; TRBD2 agrees at 7 bases. Germline values: CDR1 SGHTA, CDR2 FQGNSA. The V gene end was trimmed by 0 bases and the J gene end by 4 bases; junction bases not matched to a gene: 12. The CDR3 is made up of 17 amino acids. The CDR3 region has the DNA TGTGCCAGCAGCTTAGCGGGAGGGCCAGGGAACCTATACGAGCAGTACTTC. Translated: CASSLAGGPGNLYEQYF.

This clonotype was counted a few times. The chain is built from TRBV28 and TRBJ2-1; D is uncertain. With 2 bases removed from V and 10 bases from J, the gap between germline ends came to 12 bases. CDR1 and CDR2 from the germline V gene are MDHEN and SYDVKM. This CDR3 has 13 residues. Here the CDR3 DNA reads TGTGCCAGCAGTTTAGGTTGGCTACCCGAGCAGTTCTTC. It encodes CASSLGWLPEQFF.

In this sample, this clonotype turned up a few times. The genes are TRBV14 and TRBJ2-1; TRBD1 is a possible D gene (5 bases). The CDR3 loop spans 16 amino acids. Germline CDR1 reads SGHDN; CDR2 reads FVKESK. The ends were cut back, 2 bases at V and 2 bases at J, with 13 bases in the middle. The DNA for the CDR3 is TGTGCCAGCAGCCAAAATTGGGGCGCCACCTACAATGAGCAGTTCTTC. Its translation is CASSQNWGATYNEQFF.

V is TRBV6-9 and J is TRBJ2-1, with TRBD2 matching over 7 bases. CDR1 and CDR2 from the germline V gene are MNHGY and SVAAGI. CDR3 length equals 15 residues. With 3 bases clipped from V and 4 bases from J, the junction kept 6 bases outside the gene matches. CDR3 residues: CASSYGGSRYNEQFF. CDR3 sequence (DNA): TGTGCCAGCAGTTACGGGGGGTCACGGTACAATGAGCAGTTCTTC.

There are a few counts of this clonotype. The rearrangement joins TRBV6-2 or TRBV6-3 to TRBJ1-1; 9 bases align to TRBD1. Looked up from germline, CDR1 is MNHEY and CDR2 is SVGEGT. The CDR3 contains 12 residues. The junction had 9 bases not matched to a gene; V was cut back by 8 bases and J by 11 bases. The chain's CDR3 is CASGGTGGFAFF. The CDR3 nucleotides read TGTGCCAGCGGGGGAACAGGGGGCTTCGCTTTCTTT.

The J gene is TRBJ2-6, the V gene TRBV5-1; D is ambiguous. Germline V gene lookup returns CDR1 SGHRS and CDR2 YFSETQ. The CDR3 is 13 amino acids. V was pared by 6 bases and J by 11 bases, with 15 bases between. The CDR3 loop is CASKGHLNDVLTF. The DNA for the CDR3 is TGCGCCAGCAAAGGCCACCTCAACGACGTCCTGACTTTC.

The table lists this clonotype with many counts. V usage is TRBV29-1 and J usage is TRBJ2-2; D uncertain. This CDR3 has 14 residues. Germline V gene data show CDR1 as SQVTM and CDR2 as ANQGSEA. Between the trimmed V and J ends, which lost 4 bases and 4 bases, there was a span of 13 bases. The CDR3 DNA sequence: TGCAGCGTTGTTGGCGAAACGAGCACCGGGGAGCTGTTTTTT. It is translated as CSVVGETSTGELFF.

This clonotype was recorded many times. This rearrangement joins TRBV12-3 or TRBV12-4 to TRBJ2-5; D uncertain. Trimming shortened V by 6 bases and J by 3 bases, and 8 bases separated the two germline ends. This CDR3 is built from 12 residues. The chain's CDR3 is CASSQPEETQYF. The CDR3 DNA follows: TGTGCCAGCAGCCAGCCCGAAGAGACCCAGTACTTC.

This clonotype was counted many times. The rearrangement joins TRBV5-6 to TRBJ2-5, with 7 positions matching TRBD1. Trimming cost V 4 bases and J 2 bases; bases outside gene matches: 2. The CDR3 has 13 residues. Germline V gene sequence: CDR1 SGHDT, CDR2 YYEEEE. The CDR3 bases are TGTGCCAGCAGCCGGACAGGACAAGAGACCCAGTACTTC. Residues: CASSRTGQETQYF.